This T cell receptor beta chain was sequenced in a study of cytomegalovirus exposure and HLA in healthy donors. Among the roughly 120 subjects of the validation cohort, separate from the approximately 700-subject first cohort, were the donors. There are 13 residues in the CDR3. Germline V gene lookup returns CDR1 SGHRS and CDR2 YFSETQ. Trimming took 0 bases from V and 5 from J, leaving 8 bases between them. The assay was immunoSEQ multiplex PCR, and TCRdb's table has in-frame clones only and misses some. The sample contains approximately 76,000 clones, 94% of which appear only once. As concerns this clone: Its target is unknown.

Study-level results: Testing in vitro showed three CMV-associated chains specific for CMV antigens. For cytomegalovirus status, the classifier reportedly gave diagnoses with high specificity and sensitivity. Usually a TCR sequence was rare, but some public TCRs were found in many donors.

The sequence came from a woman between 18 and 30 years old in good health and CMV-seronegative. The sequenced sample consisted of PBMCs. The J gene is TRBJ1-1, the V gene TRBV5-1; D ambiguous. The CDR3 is CASSLDTSTEAFF. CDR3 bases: TGCGCCAGCAGCTTGGACACCTCAACTGAAGCTTTCTTT.